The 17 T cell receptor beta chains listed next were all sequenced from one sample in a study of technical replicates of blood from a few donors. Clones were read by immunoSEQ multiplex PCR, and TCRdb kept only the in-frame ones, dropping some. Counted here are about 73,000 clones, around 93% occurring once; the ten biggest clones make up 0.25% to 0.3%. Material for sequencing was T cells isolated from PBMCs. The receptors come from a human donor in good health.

The CDR3 region is CASSVYGGPLSTDTQYF. The CDR3 DNA reads as TGTGCCAGCAGCGTATACGGGGGGCCACTAAGCACAGATACGCAGTATTTT. This rearrangement joins TRBV9 to TRBJ2-3; D possibly corresponds to TRBD2 (7 bases). Looked up from germline, CDR1 is SGDLS and CDR2 is YYNGEE. V was shortened by 1 base and J by 0 bases, with 15 bases between the two germline ends. CDR3 length: 17 residues.

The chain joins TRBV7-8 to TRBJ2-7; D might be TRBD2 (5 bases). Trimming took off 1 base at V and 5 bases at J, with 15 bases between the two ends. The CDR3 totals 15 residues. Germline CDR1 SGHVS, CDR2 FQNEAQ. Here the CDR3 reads CASSLVSQRADEQYF. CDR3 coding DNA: TGTGCCAGCAGCTTAGTGTCGCAGAGGGCCGACGAGCAGTACTTC.

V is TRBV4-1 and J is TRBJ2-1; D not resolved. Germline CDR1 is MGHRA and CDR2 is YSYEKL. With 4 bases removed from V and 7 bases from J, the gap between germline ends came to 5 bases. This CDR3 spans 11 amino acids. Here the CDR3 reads CASSRHNEQFF. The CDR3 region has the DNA TGCGCCAGCAGCCGACATAATGAGCAGTTCTTC.

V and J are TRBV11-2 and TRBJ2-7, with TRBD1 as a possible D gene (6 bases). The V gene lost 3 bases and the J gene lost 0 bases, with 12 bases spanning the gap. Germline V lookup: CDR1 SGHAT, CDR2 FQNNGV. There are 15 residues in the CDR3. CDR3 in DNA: TGTGCCAGCAGCTTGAGCCAGGGGAGCTCCTACGAGCAGTACTTC. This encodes CASSLSQGSSYEQYF.

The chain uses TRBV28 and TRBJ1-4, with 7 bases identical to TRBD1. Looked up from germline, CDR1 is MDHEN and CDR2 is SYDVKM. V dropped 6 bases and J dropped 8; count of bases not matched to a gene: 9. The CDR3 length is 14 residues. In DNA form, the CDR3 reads TGTGCCAGCAGCCTTACAGGGGATTGGGAAAAACTGTTTTTT. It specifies CASSLTGDWEKLFF.

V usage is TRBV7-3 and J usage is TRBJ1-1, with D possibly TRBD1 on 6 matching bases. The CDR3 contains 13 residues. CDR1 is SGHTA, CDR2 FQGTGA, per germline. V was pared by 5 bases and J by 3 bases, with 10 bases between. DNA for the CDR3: TGTGCCAGCAGCCCGACAGGATACACTGAAGCTTTCTTT. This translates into CASSPTGYTEAFF.

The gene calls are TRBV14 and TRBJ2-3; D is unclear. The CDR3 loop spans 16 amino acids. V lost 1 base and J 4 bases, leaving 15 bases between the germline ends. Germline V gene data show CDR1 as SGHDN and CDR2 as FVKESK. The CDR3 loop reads CASSQGSSSSSDTQYF. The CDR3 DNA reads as TGTGCCAGCAGCCAAGGTAGTAGCTCATCTTCAGATACGCAGTATTTT.

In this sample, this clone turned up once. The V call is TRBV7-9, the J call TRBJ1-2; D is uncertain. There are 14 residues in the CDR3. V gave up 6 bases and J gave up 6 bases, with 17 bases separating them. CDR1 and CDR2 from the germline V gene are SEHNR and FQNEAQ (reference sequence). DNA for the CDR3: TGTGCCAGCAGTACCGGGGTCCCCTCCGATGGCTACACCTTC. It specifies CASSTGVPSDGYTF.

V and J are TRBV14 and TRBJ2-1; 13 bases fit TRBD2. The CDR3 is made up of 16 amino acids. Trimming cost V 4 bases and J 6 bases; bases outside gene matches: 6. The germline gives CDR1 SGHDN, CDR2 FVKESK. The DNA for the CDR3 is TGTGCCAGCAGCCTACTAGCGGGAGGGGGTTCCAATGAGCAGTTCTTC. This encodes CASSLLAGGGSNEQFF. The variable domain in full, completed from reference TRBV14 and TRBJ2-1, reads EAGVTQFPSHSVIEKGQTVTLRCDPISGHDNLYWYRRVMGKEIKFLLHFVKESKQDESGMPNNRFLAERTGGTYSTLKVQPAELEDSGVYFCASSLLAGGGSNEQFFGPGTRLTVL.

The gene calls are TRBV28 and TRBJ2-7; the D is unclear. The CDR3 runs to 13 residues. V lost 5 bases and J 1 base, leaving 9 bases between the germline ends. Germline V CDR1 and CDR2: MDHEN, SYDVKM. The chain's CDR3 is CASSEVISYEQYF. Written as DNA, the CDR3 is TGTGCCAGCAGTGAGGTGATTTCCTACGAGCAGTACTTC.

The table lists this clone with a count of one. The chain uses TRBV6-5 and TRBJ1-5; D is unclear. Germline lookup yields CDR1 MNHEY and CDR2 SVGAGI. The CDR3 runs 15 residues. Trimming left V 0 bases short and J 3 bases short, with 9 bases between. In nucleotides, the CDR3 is TGTGCCAGCAGTTACTCCGGCAGGCTCAATCAGCCCCAGCATTTT. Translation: CASSYSGRLNQPQHF.

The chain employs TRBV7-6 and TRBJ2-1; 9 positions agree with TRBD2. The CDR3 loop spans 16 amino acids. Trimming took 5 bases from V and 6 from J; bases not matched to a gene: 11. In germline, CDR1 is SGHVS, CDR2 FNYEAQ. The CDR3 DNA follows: TGTGCCAGCAGCCCCCGGGGGCGGGGGGGCCTCAATGAGCAGTTCTTC. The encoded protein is CASSPRGRGGLNEQFF.

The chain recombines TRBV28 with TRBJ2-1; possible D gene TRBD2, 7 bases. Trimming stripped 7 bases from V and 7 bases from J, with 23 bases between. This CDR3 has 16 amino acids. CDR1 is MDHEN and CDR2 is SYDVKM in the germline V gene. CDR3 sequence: CASIASGAGVGNEQFF. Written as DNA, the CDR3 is TGTGCCAGCATCGCTTCGGGGGCGGGAGTGGGGAATGAGCAGTTCTTC.

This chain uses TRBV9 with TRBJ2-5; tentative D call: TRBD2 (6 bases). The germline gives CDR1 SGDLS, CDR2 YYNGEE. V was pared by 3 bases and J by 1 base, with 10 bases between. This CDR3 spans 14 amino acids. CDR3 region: CASSGGLIQETQYF. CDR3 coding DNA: TGTGCCAGCAGCGGGGGACTGATCCAAGAGACCCAGTACTTC. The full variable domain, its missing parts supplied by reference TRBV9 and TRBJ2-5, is DSGVTQTPKHLITATGQRVTLRCSPRSGDLSVYWYQQSLDQGLQFLIQYYNGEERAKGNILERFSAQQFPDLHSELNLSSLELGDSALYFCASSGGLIQETQYFGPGTRLLVL.

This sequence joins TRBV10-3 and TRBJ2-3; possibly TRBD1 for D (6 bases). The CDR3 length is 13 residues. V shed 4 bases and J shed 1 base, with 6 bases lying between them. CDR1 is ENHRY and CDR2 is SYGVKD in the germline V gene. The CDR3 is CAISGQGTDTQYF. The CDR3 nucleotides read TGTGCCATCAGTGGACAGGGCACAGATACGCAGTATTTT.

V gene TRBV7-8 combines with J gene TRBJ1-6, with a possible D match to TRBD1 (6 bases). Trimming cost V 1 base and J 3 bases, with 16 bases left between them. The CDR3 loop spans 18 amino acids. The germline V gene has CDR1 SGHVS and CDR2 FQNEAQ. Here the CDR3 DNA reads TGTGCCAGCAGCTTAGTCCGAATGTGGACAGACTATAATTCACCCCTCCACTTT. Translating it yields CASSLVRMWTDYNSPLHF.

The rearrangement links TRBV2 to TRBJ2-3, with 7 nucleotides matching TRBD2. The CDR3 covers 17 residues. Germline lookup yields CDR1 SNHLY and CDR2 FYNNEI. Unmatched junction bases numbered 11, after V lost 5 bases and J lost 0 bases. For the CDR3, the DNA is TGTGCCAGCAGTCCAGCTGTACTAGCGTTAAGCACAGATACGCAGTATTTT. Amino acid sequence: CASSPAVLALSTDTQYF.